The 25 T cell receptor beta chains reported below all come from one sample, sequenced in a study of OX40 agonist ivuxolimab in advanced cancers. TCRdb's table, derived via immunoSEQ multiplex PCR, lists solely in-frame clones and lacks some. The table lists 25,000 to 35,000 clones, 80% of them singletons. The source was CD4+ or CD8+ T cells sorted from blood, collected in a trial of the OX40 agonist ivuxolimab. The receptors were sampled from an adult with an advanced solid tumor such as melanoma, head and neck, liver or kidney cancer.

The V call is TRBV10-1, the J call TRBJ2-7; D gene ambiguous. The length of the CDR3 is 14 residues. Germline values: CDR1 WNHNN, CDR2 SYGVQD (reference sequence). Trimming shortened V by 2 bases and J by 0 bases, and 8 bases separated the two germline ends. The CDR3 sequence is CASSETRASYEQYF. Written as DNA, the CDR3 is TGCGCCAGCAGTGAGACTCGGGCCTCCTACGAGCAGTACTTC.

This clone was detected a few times. The sample has other DNA sequences that encode this CDR3 too. This rearrangement joins TRBV10-2 to TRBJ2-3, with no clear D. This CDR3 is built from 12 residues. Per the germline V gene, CDR1 is WSHSY and CDR2 is SAAADI. V lost 3 bases to trimming and J lost 2 bases, with 3 bases between them. The CDR3 here is CASSEYTDTQYF. DNA of the CDR3: TGCGCCAGCAGTGAATACACAGATACGCAGTATTTT.

The chain joins TRBV4-1 to TRBJ2-3, with D perhaps TRBD1 (5 bases). Germline-derived CDR1 and CDR2 are MGHRA and YSYEKL. With 0 bases removed from V and 3 bases from J, the gap between germline ends came to 13 bases. The CDR3 sequence is 16 residues long. The CDR3 DNA reads TGCGCCAGCAGCCAAGATAGGGTGGGGCCGACAGATACGCAGTATTTT. Its protein product is CASSQDRVGPTDTQYF.

This clone appeared a few times. This chain links TRBV19 with TRBJ2-7, with TRBD1 matching over 7 bases. The CDR3 sequence is 13 residues long. Unmatched junction bases numbered 3, after V lost 1 base and J lost 6 bases. Germline loops: CDR1 LNHDA, CDR2 SQIVND (reference sequence). CDR3: CASSIAQGSEQYF. CDR3 DNA sequence: TGTGCCAGTAGTATAGCACAGGGGTCCGAGCAGTACTTC.

The CDR3 DNA sequence: TGTGCCAGCAGTGCCCTTTCCTACGAGCAGTACTTC. Protein product: CASSALSYEQYF. The gene calls are TRBV28 and TRBJ2-7, with D unresolved. V was pared by 5 bases and J by 1 base, with 6 bases between. There are 12 residues in the CDR3. Per germline, CDR1 MDHEN and CDR2 SYDVKM.

The chain recombines TRBV21-1 with TRBJ2-1; TRBD1, the table's D call, was not compared with the DNA. TRBV21-1 is described as a pseudogene. The CDR3 consists of 15 residues. In DNA form, the CDR3 reads TGTGCCAGCAGCACCTCAGGGGGCAGTTACAATGAGCAGTTCTTC. This gives the protein CASSTSGGSYNEQFF.

The gene calls are TRBV30 and TRBJ2-3; D possibly matches TRBD1 or TRBD2 (5 bases each). Trimming shortened V by 3 bases and J by 0 bases, and 7 bases separated the two germline ends. Germline V CDR1 and CDR2: GTSNPN, SVGIG (reference sequence). The CDR3 has 13 amino acids. CDR3 sequence (DNA): TGTGCCTGGAGCGGGGCTAGCACAGATACGCAGTATTTT. This encodes CAWSGASTDTQYF.

V gene TRBV15 combines with J gene TRBJ2-3, with 12 bases that match TRBD2. Trimming took 5 bases from V and 0 from J; bases not matched to a gene: 3. From germline, CDR1 is LNHNV and CDR2 YYDKDF (reference sequence). The CDR3 extends over 16 amino acids. CDR3 coding DNA: TGTGCCACCAGCGGAGGACTAGCGGGGAGCACAGATACGCAGTATTTT. This gives the protein CATSGGLAGSTDTQYF.

V is TRBV28 and J is TRBJ2-5; D gene uncertain. V dropped 2 bases and J dropped 6 bases, with 10 bases sitting between them. The CDR3 contains 13 residues. The V gene's germline CDR1 is MDHEN and CDR2 SYDVKM. The CDR3, as DNA: TGTGCCAGCAGTTTAGGGGTTTTAAAGACCCAGTACTTC. Protein: CASSLGVLKTQYF. The full variable domain, with the rest looked up from reference TRBV28 and TRBJ2-5, is DVKVTQSSRYLVKRTGEKVFLECVQDMDHENMFWYRQDPGLGLRLIYFSYDVKMKEKGDIPEGYSVSREKKERFSLILESASTNQTSMYLCASSLGVLKTQYFGPGTRLLVL.

CDR3 sequence (DNA): TGTGCCAGCAGTGAAGCCGGGGGGCGGCAGCCCCAGCATTTT. Residues: CASSEAGGRQPQHF. The genes are TRBV6-1 and TRBJ1-5; a possible D gene is TRBD1 (6 bases). Germline CDR1 MNHNS, CDR2 SASEGT. Trimming shortened V by 0 bases and J by 7 bases, and 10 bases separated the two germline ends. This CDR3 comprises 14 residues.

The rearrangement joins TRBV30 to TRBJ2-3; D is perhaps TRBD1 or TRBD2 (5 bases each). CDR3 length: 12 residues. Germline values: CDR1 GTSNPN, CDR2 SVGIG (reference sequence). The germline V and J ends were trimmed by 2 bases and 6 bases, with 9 bases remaining between them. CDR3 DNA: TGTGCCTGGAGTCCCGGGACCGATACGCAGTATTTT. Its translation: CAWSPGTDTQYF.

This clone was seen only a few times. The chain couples TRBV7-9 to TRBJ1-6; D is unclear. V gave up 7 bases and J gave up 7 bases, with 17 bases separating them. The germline V gene encodes CDR1 SEHNR and CDR2 FQNEAQ (reference sequence). This CDR3 is built from 15 residues. CDR3 sequence (DNA): TGTGCCAGCACCGCGTCGTCGCAGGTGAATTCACCCCTCCACTTT. Amino acid sequence: CASTASSQVNSPLHF.

This chain uses TRBV10-3 with TRBJ2-7; D is unresolved. The V end was cut by 0 bases, the J end by 2 bases, with 2 bases between. CDR1 and CDR2 (germline): ENHRY, SYGVKD. The length of the CDR3 is 12 residues. The CDR3: CAISESTYEQYF. CDR3 DNA sequence: TGTGCCATCAGTGAGTCAACCTACGAGCAGTACTTC.

The chain employs TRBV5-1 and TRBJ1-1, with D maybe TRBD1 (6 bases). With 4 bases removed from V and 7 bases from J, the gap between germline ends came to 17 bases. Germline V gene sequence: CDR1 SGHRS, CDR2 YFSETQ. The CDR3 totals 14 residues. This chain's CDR3 is CASSPDNTGLEAFF. CDR3 nucleotides: TGCGCCAGCAGCCCCGACAACACAGGGCTTGAAGCTTTCTTT. The full variable domain, in which reference TRBV5-1 and TRBJ1-1 provide the parts outside the CDR3, is KAGVTQTPRYLIKTRGQQVTLSCSPISGHRSVSWYQQTPGQGLQFLFEYFSETQRNKGNFPGRFSGRQFSNSRSEMNVSTLELGDSALYLCASSPDNTGLEAFFGQGTRLTVV.

The chain recombines TRBV6-4 with TRBJ1-2; D unclear. From germline, CDR1 is MRHNA and CDR2 SNTAGT. This CDR3 has 14 residues. V was clipped by 8 bases and J by 1 base, with 14 bases between them. CDR3: CASLDRSDNYGYTF. CDR3 bases: TGTGCCAGCCTGGACCGGTCGGATAACTATGGCTACACCTTC.

This clone was counted between two and nine times. The V gene is TRBV6-6, the J gene TRBJ1-2, with D maybe TRBD1 (6 bases). V lost 8 bases, J lost 3 bases, and 16 bases lay in between. There are 14 residues in the CDR3. Looked up from germline, CDR1 is MNHNY and CDR2 is SVGAGI (reference sequence). This CDR3 is CASVNWGRDYGYTF. The CDR3 DNA reads as TGTGCCAGCGTTAATTGGGGGCGGGACTATGGCTACACCTTC.

The V gene is TRBV5-1, the J gene TRBJ1-4; D may be TRBD1 (6 bases). The CDR3 has 16 amino acids. Germline V gives CDR1 SGHRS, CDR2 YFSETQ. V was pared by 2 bases and J by 0 bases, with 11 bases between. The CDR3 reads CASSLAGGTTNEKLFF. The DNA of the CDR3 is TGCGCCAGCAGCTTAGCGGGGGGCACAACTAATGAAAAACTGTTTTTT.

The DNA for the CDR3 is TGTGCCAGCAGTGAAGGACAGGGGGCTTGGCAGCCCCAGCATTTT. Its protein product is CASSEGQGAWQPQHF. This chain connects TRBV6-1 to TRBJ1-5; 10 bases fit TRBD1. The CDR3 runs to 15 residues. Losses at the gene ends were 1 base for V and 7 bases for J; bases not matched to a gene: 4. CDR1 and CDR2 (germline): MNHNS, SASEGT.

Only one count was recorded for this clone. The chain is built from TRBV6-4 and TRBJ1-6; possible D gene TRBD1, 6 bases. V gave up 6 bases and J gave up 7 bases, with 16 bases separating them. The CDR3 length is 15 residues. Germline CDR1 MRHNA, CDR2 SNTAGT. This chain's CDR3 is CASSPGQLLNSPLHF. The DNA of the CDR3 is TGTGCCAGCAGCCCTGGACAGTTGTTAAATTCACCCCTCCACTTT.

In its sample, this clone is medium-sized. The V call is TRBV19, the J call TRBJ1-2; D not resolved. CDR1 and CDR2 from the germline V gene are LNHDA and SQIVND (reference sequence). The length of the CDR3 is 12 residues. V was cut by 5 bases and J by 5 bases, with 9 bases left in between. The CDR3 DNA reads as TGTGCCAGTAGTCTCCCGGGATATGGCTACACCTTC. This codes for CASSLPGYGYTF.

This clone was seen a handful of times. The chain carries TRBV11-2 and TRBJ1-6; TRBD1 is a possible D gene (5 bases). The V gene lost 4 bases and the J gene lost 7 bases, with 11 bases spanning the gap. This CDR3 comprises 14 residues. The germline gives CDR1 SGHAT, CDR2 FQNNGV. The CDR3 region is CASSSQGLNSPLHF. The DNA for the CDR3 is TGTGCCAGCAGCTCCCAGGGACTGAATTCACCCCTCCACTTT.

This clone was found a few times. The chain couples TRBV10-3 to TRBJ1-6; D remains ambiguous. V was trimmed by 0 bases and J by 8 bases, leaving 17 bases between them. Germline CDR1 is ENHRY and CDR2 is SYGVKD. CDR3 length: 17 residues. The CDR3 nucleotides are TGTGCCATCAGTGAGTCGAAAGTTGGGGAGGCATATTCACCCCTCCACTTT. Translated, it gives CAISESKVGEAYSPLHF.

This chain joins TRBV4-1 and TRBJ2-1, with D possibly TRBD1 on 6 matching bases. The germline gives CDR1 MGHRA, CDR2 YSYEKL. This CDR3 contains 13 residues. Trimming took off 0 bases at V and 6 bases at J, with 6 bases between the two ends. The CDR3 sequence is CASSQEGGNEQFF. The CDR3 coding sequence is TGCGCCAGCAGCCAAGAAGGGGGCAATGAGCAGTTCTTC.

The chain recombines TRBV5-1 with TRBJ1-2, with 8 nucleotides matching TRBD1. CDR1 and CDR2 (germline): SGHRS, YFSETQ. The V and J ends lost 4 bases and 2 bases, in that order; junction bases with no gene match: 7. The CDR3 length is 15 residues. As DNA, the CDR3 is TGCGCCAGCAGCATGGGGCAGGGGGCGAACTATGGCTACACCTTC. Translated, it gives CASSMGQGANYGYTF. The whole variable domain, remainder taken from reference TRBV5-1 and TRBJ1-2, is KAGVTQTPRYLIKTRGQQVTLSCSPISGHRSVSWYQQTPGQGLQFLFEYFSETQRNKGNFPGRFSGRQFSNSRSEMNVSTLELGDSALYLCASSMGQGANYGYTFGSGTRLTVV.

The V and J genes are TRBV5-1 and TRBJ2-5; 10 bases agree with TRBD2. There are 17 residues in the CDR3. Germline V CDR1 and CDR2: SGHRS, YFSETQ. With V trimmed by 0 bases and J by 1 base, 6 bases remained unmatched. The CDR3 loop is CASSLGLLAGRQETQYF. In nucleotides, the CDR3 is TGCGCCAGCAGCTTGGGTTTACTAGCGGGGCGCCAAGAGACCCAGTACTTC.